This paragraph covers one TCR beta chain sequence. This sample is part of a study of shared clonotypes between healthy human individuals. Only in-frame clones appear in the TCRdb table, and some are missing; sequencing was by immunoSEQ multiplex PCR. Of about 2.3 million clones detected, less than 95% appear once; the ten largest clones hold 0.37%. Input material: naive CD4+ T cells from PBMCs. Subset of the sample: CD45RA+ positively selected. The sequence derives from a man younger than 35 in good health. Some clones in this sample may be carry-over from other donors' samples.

CDR3 in amino acids: CASSRVTGGTEAFF. CDR3 coding DNA: TGTGCCAGCAGCCGAGTCACGGGAGGCACTGAAGCTTTCTTT. The chain is built from TRBV6-5 and TRBJ1-1; D remains unclear. The V gene lost 6 bases and the J gene lost 4 bases, with 15 bases spanning the gap. CDR3 length: 14 residues. CDR1 and CDR2 (germline): MNHEY, SVGAGI.